Presented here are 14 T cell receptor beta chains from one specimen sequenced in a study of blood T cell repertoires in COVID-19. TCRdb's copy holds only in-frame clones and misses some; the assay was immunoSEQ multiplex PCR. The profile shows roughly 300,000 clones, 85% of them singletons. The material sequenced was peripheral blood. These receptors came from a human donor in a cohort sampled during active COVID-19.

The gene calls are TRBV15 and TRBJ1-1, with D possibly TRBD1 on 6 matching bases. V gave up 0 bases and J gave up 7 bases, with 15 bases separating them. Germline CDR1 and CDR2: LNHNV and YYDKDF (reference sequence). This CDR3 is 15 amino acids long. The CDR3, as DNA: TGTGCCACCAGCAGAGACCGACGGGGGGGCAGTGAAGCTTTCTTT. Protein: CATSRDRRGGSEAFF.

This chain joins TRBV5-5 and TRBJ1-2, with a possible D match to TRBD1 (6 bases). The CDR3 totals 15 residues. Germline CDR1 is SGHKS and CDR2 is YYEKEE (reference sequence). V was shortened by 0 bases and J by 3 bases, with 12 bases between the two germline ends. In nucleotides, the CDR3 is TGTGCCAGCAGCTTGGTACCTACAGGGTACTATGGCTACACCTTC. This gives the protein CASSLVPTGYYGYTF.

This rearrangement joins TRBV19 to TRBJ1-1; D is undetermined. This CDR3 is built from 14 residues. Germline V CDR1 and CDR2: LNHDA, SQIVND (reference sequence). V lost 3 bases and J 1 base, leaving 9 bases between the germline ends. CDR3 nucleotides: TGTGCCAGTAGTATCACGTCGCGGAACACTGAAGCTTTCTTT. It encodes CASSITSRNTEAFF.

The V and J genes are TRBV15 and TRBJ2-1; D is possibly TRBD1 (5 bases). Germline V gene lookup returns CDR1 LNHNV and CDR2 YYDKDF (reference sequence). CDR3 length: 14 residues. Trimming took off 0 bases at V and 6 bases at J, with 9 bases between the two ends. CDR3 sequence: CATSRDPRANEQFF. In nucleotides, the CDR3 is TGTGCCACCAGCAGAGATCCCAGGGCCAATGAGCAGTTCTTC.

This clone showed up just a few times. The chain recombines TRBV6-5 with TRBJ1-4; D perhaps matches TRBD1 (5 bases). V was cut by 3 bases and J by 6 bases, with 14 bases left in between. Germline-derived CDR1 and CDR2 are MNHEY and SVGAGI. The CDR3 spans 15 residues. The CDR3 bases are TGTGCCAGCAGTTATGGAGGGGCTGAGTATGAAAAACTGTTTTTT. It is translated as CASSYGGAEYEKLFF.

The gene calls are TRBV7-8 and TRBJ2-7; 7 bases map to TRBD1. J gave up 3 bases and V 2 bases, and 7 bases lay outside the gene matches. The length of the CDR3 is 15 residues. Germline values: CDR1 SGHVS, CDR2 FQNEAQ. DNA for the CDR3: TGTGCCAGCAGCTTAAATATACAGGGGAGCTACGAGCAGTACTTC. Its translation: CASSLNIQGSYEQYF.

The rearrangement links TRBV7-2 to TRBJ1-2; perhaps TRBD1 as D (5 bases). CDR3 length: 15 residues. Trimming took 1 base from V and 6 from J, leaving 15 bases between them. Germline loops: CDR1 SGHTA, CDR2 FQGNSA. Written as DNA, the CDR3 is TGTGCCAGCAGCTTAGAATCGGGCAGGGTGGATGGCTACACCTTC. Encoded protein: CASSLESGRVDGYTF. Based on the CDR3 plus reference TRBV7-2 and TRBJ1-2, the full variable domain is GAGVSQSPSNKVTEKGKDVELRCDPISGHTALYWYRQSLGQGLEFLIYFQGNSAPDKSGLPSDRFSAERTGGSVSTLTIQRTQQEDSAVYLCASSLESGRVDGYTFGSGTRLTVV.

The chain has TRBV7-6 and TRBJ1-5; D ambiguous. The CDR3 consists of 15 residues. With 4 bases removed from V and 0 bases from J, the gap between germline ends came to 10 bases. CDR1 and CDR2 (germline): SGHVS, FNYEAQ. CDR3 in amino acids: CASSSGPDSNQPQHF. CDR3 coding DNA: TGTGCCAGCAGCTCAGGCCCGGATAGCAATCAGCCCCAGCATTTT.

The chain employs TRBV6-2 or TRBV6-3 and TRBJ2-3; no reliable D call. The V gene's germline CDR1 is MNHEY and CDR2 SVGEGT. The CDR3 is 11 residues long. With 6 bases removed from V and 5 bases from J, the gap between germline ends came to 6 bases. In DNA, the CDR3 is TGTGCCAGCAGGTACCGAGATACGCAGTATTTT. It is translated as CASRYRDTQYF.

This clone was seen a handful of times. V and J are TRBV7-2 and TRBJ1-1; D ambiguous. V was clipped by 2 bases and J by 4 bases, with 5 bases between them. This CDR3 has 12 residues. Germline-derived CDR1 and CDR2 are SGHTA and FQGNSA. The CDR3 region is CASSLRGTEAFF. The CDR3 region has the DNA TGTGCCAGCAGCTTACGGGGCACTGAAGCTTTCTTT.

CDR3 sequence reads: CASSARTGSNGYTF. As DNA, the CDR3 is TGTGCCAGCAGTGCCCGTACAGGGTCCAATGGCTACACCTTC. The rearrangement uses TRBV2 and TRBJ1-2, with D possibly matching TRBD1 (6 bases). Germline CDR1 and CDR2: SNHLY and FYNNEI. The CDR3 is 14 residues long. Trimming stripped 4 bases from V and 6 bases from J, with 15 bases between.

The genes are TRBV6-6 and TRBJ1-2; the D gene is possibly TRBD1 (6 bases). With 4 bases removed from V and 6 bases from J, the gap between germline ends came to 18 bases. Germline V gives CDR1 MNHNY, CDR2 SVGAGI (reference sequence). The CDR3 runs 15 residues. The CDR3 DNA follows: TGTGCCAGCAGTTCCCTATTAGACAGGCGAGATGGCTACACCTTC. Its protein is CASSSLLDRRDGYTF.

The rearrangement links TRBV18 to TRBJ1-2; D may be TRBD1 (5 bases). Looked up from germline, CDR1 is KGHSH and CDR2 is LQKENI. Trimming pared 0 bases from V and 8 bases from J, leaving 10 bases between. This CDR3 has 13 residues. In DNA form, the CDR3 reads TGTGCCAGCTCACCACCGGCGGGGCGCGGCTACACCTTC. It yields the protein CASSPPAGRGYTF.

The chain couples TRBV12-3 or TRBV12-4 to TRBJ1-3, with D perhaps TRBD1 (5 bases). This CDR3 contains 13 residues. Trimming removed 6 bases from V and 7 bases from J, with 13 bases in between. CDR3 nucleotides: TGTGCCAGCAGAAAAGACAGTGGGAACACCATATATTTT. Amino acids: CASRKDSGNTIYF.